These 30 T cell receptor beta chains originate from one sample sequenced in a study of T cell changes during pregnancy in multiple sclerosis. Assay: immunoSEQ multiplex PCR; the TCRdb copy retains only in-frame clones and omits some. The sample comprises approximately 70,000 clones, 75% to 95% of which are singletons, and roughly 0.7% rests with the top ten. The sequencing used peripheral blood, collected in the third trimester of pregnancy. The source of these receptors is a female donor in good health, enrolled as a control in a pregnancy study.

V usage is TRBV12-5 and J usage is TRBJ2-5, with TRBD1 identical over 8 bases. Per germline, CDR1 LGHNT and CDR2 FRNRAP. Germline trimming cut 1 base from V and 5 bases from J; bases unmatched to any gene: 3. This CDR3 region has 14 residues. Here the CDR3 DNA reads TGTGCTAGTGGTTTGGCAGGGGGCCGGGAGACCCAGTACTTC. Translated: CASGLAGGRETQYF. Drawing the rest from reference TRBV12-5 and TRBJ2-5, the complete variable domain is DARVTQTPRHKVTEMGQEVTMRCQPILGHNTVFWYRQTMMQGLELLAYFRNRAPLDDSGMPKDRFSAEMPDATLATLKIQPSEPRDSAVYFCASGLAGGRETQYFGPGTRLLVL.

This clone occurred once. The chain has TRBV6-1 and TRBJ1-2; no definite D call. The CDR3 is made up of 14 amino acids. Per the germline V gene, CDR1 is MNHNS and CDR2 is SASEGT. V lost 0 bases and J lost 11, with 16 bases in between. The CDR3 DNA is TGTGCCAGCAGTGAAGCTTCTGGGAGACTACCTTACACCTTC. Protein product: CASSEASGRLPYTF.

V usage is TRBV5-6 and J usage is TRBJ1-2; no clear D. Germline V gene sequence: CDR1 SGHDT, CDR2 YYEEEE. Trimming shortened V by 0 bases and J by 5 bases, and 8 bases separated the two germline ends. The CDR3 is 13 residues long. CDR3 loop: CASSLAGVYGYTF. The CDR3 region has the DNA TGTGCCAGCAGCTTGGCCGGGGTTTATGGCTACACCTTC.

This clone was detected a few times. The gene calls are TRBV2 and TRBJ1-6, with TRBD1 matching 7 bases. Germline V gene lookup returns CDR1 SNHLY and CDR2 FYNNEI. After removal of 4 bases from V and 4 bases from J, the junction contained 1 base not matched to a gene. This CDR3 contains 14 residues. The CDR3 sequence: CASSAGGYNSPLHF. In DNA form, the CDR3 reads TGTGCCAGCAGTGCAGGGGGTTATAATTCACCCCTCCACTTT.

This clone was recorded once. The rearrangement links TRBV28 to TRBJ2-7, with D unclear. CDR3 length: 13 amino acids. Trimming shortened V by 6 bases and J by 2 bases, and 11 bases separated the two germline ends. Germline-derived CDR1 and CDR2 are MDHEN and SYDVKM. The CDR3 DNA reads as TGTGCCAGCAGCCCAGTGGGCACCTACGAGCAGTACTTC. Its protein is CASSPVGTYEQYF.

The gene calls are TRBV11-2 and TRBJ1-1; D is unclear. CDR1 is SGHAT and CDR2 is FQNNGV in the germline V gene. The V gene lost 3 bases and the J gene lost 1 base, with 6 bases spanning the gap. The CDR3 consists of 13 residues. CDR3 loop: CASSFSGNTEAFF. CDR3 DNA: TGTGCCAGCAGCTTCTCCGGGAACACTGAAGCTTTCTTT.

The chain links TRBV7-6 to TRBJ2-7, with D possibly matching TRBD1 (5 bases). V was trimmed by 5 bases and J by 5 bases, leaving 10 bases between them. CDR3 size: 12 residues. Germline V gene data show CDR1 as SGHVS and CDR2 as FNYEAQ. The DNA for the CDR3 is TGTGCCAGCAGCCCGGCAGGGAACGAGCAGTACTTC. Translating gives CASSPAGNEQYF.

This rearrangement joins TRBV29-1 to TRBJ2-2; 9 positions agree with TRBD2. The CDR3 sequence is 18 residues long. Trimming cost V 7 bases and J 5 bases; bases outside gene matches: 20. The germline CDR1 and CDR2 sequences are SQVTM and ANQGSEA. The CDR3 bases are TGCAGCGCGGCGGACCGGGCGCGGGAGGGCCGCGGAACCGGGGAGCTGTTTTTT. This translates into CSAADRAREGRGTGELFF.

The chain couples TRBV25-1 to TRBJ1-2; maybe TRBD1 (5 bases). The V and J ends lost 5 bases and 4 bases respectively, with 17 bases between them. CDR3 length equals 15 residues. Germline assignment: CDR1 MGHDK and CDR2 SYGVNS. The CDR3 bases are TGTGCCAGCAGTTTAACCGGGACCGGGGGCTATGGCTACACCTTC. This encodes CASSLTGTGGYGYTF.

V and J are TRBV5-1 and TRBJ1-6; 12 nucleotides line up with TRBD1. Germline CDR1 is SGHRS and CDR2 is YFSETQ. The J segment lost 7 bases and the V segment lost 4 bases, leaving 6 bases of the junction unmatched. The CDR3 spans 16 residues. CDR3 sequence: CASSPGQGALNSPLHF. The CDR3 coding sequence is TGCGCCAGCAGCCCGGGACAGGGGGCCTTGAATTCACCCCTCCACTTT.

The chain uses TRBV19 and TRBJ1-1; 8 bases agree with TRBD1. The trim removed 8 bases at V and 5 bases at J, leaving 19 bases unmatched. The CDR3 runs to 17 residues. Germline-derived CDR1 and CDR2 are LNHDA and SQIVND (reference sequence). This chain's CDR3 is CASGPSTGEYRKTEAFF. The CDR3 DNA sequence: TGTGCCAGTGGCCCCTCGACAGGGGAGTACCGGAAAACTGAAGCTTTCTTT.

The chain joins TRBV7-6 to TRBJ1-6; D is unclear. Germline loops: CDR1 SGHVS, CDR2 FNYEAQ. The CDR3 covers 13 residues. V lost 6 bases to trimming and J lost 7 bases, with 10 bases between them. CDR3 loop: CASRLSQNSPLHF. The CDR3 DNA is TGTGCCAGCAGACTTAGCCAGAATTCACCCCTCCACTTT.

J is TRBJ2-3 and V is TRBV11-3, with 9 nucleotides matching TRBD1. Per germline, CDR1 SGHNT and CDR2 YENEEA. This CDR3 has 15 residues. V gave up 5 bases and J gave up 1 base; unmatched junction bases: 4. The CDR3 protein is CASSPRTGGTDTQYF. CDR3 nucleotides: TGTGCCAGCAGCCCTCGGACAGGGGGCACAGATACGCAGTATTTT.

This chain connects TRBV29-1 to TRBJ1-2; D may be TRBD1 (5 bases). V lost 6 bases to trimming and J lost 1 base, with 12 bases between them. The length of the CDR3 is 13 residues. Germline values: CDR1 SQVTM, CDR2 ANQGSEA. The CDR3 DNA reads TGCAGCGTGGACGCAGGGTATAACTATGGCTACACCTTC. This sequence encodes CSVDAGYNYGYTF.

This chain links TRBV25-1 with TRBJ1-2, with a possible D match to TRBD1 (5 bases). The CDR3 spans 15 residues. The ends were cut back, 10 bases at V and 6 bases at J, with 24 bases in the middle. The germline CDR1 and CDR2 sequences are MGHDK and SYGVNS. The chain's CDR3 is CATSELRGSANGYTF. The CDR3 nucleotides read TGTGCCACCTCGGAATTAAGGGGTTCAGCGAATGGCTACACCTTC.

CDR3 residues: CASSSPGNKNIQYF. The CDR3 DNA reads as TGTGCCAGCAGTTCCCCAGGGAACAAAAACATTCAGTACTTC. The V call is TRBV6-5, the J call TRBJ2-4; perhaps TRBD1 as D (5 bases). Trimming cost V 4 bases and J 3 bases, with 10 bases left between them. CDR3 length: 14 residues. Germline values: CDR1 MNHEY, CDR2 SVGAGI.

The CDR3 bases are TGTGCCACCAGCAGAGGGGGGGGAACAGCTGATAATTCACCCCTCCACTTT. This encodes CATSRGGGTADNSPLHF. The chain combines TRBV15 with TRBJ1-6, with D perhaps TRBD1 (5 bases). Deletions cut 1 base from V and 5 bases from J, with 15 bases between. CDR1 and CDR2 from the germline V gene are LNHNV and YYDKDF (reference sequence). CDR3 length: 17 amino acids.

The sample holds a few counts of this clone. This chain links TRBV12-5 with TRBJ2-5, with D possibly being TRBD1 (6 bases). CDR3 length equals 13 residues. V lost 5 bases, J lost 4 bases, and 11 bases lay in between. Germline V gives CDR1 LGHNT, CDR2 FRNRAP. The CDR3 loop reads CASGARGGETQYF. The CDR3 nucleotides read TGTGCTAGTGGTGCCCGAGGGGGAGAGACCCAGTACTTC.

The gene calls are TRBV5-1 and TRBJ2-7; 10 nucleotides agree with TRBD1. The CDR3 spans 14 residues. Germline-derived CDR1 and CDR2 are SGHRS and YFSETQ. V trimming: 4 bases; J trimming: 3 bases; junction bases outside the gene matches: 4. Here the CDR3 reads CASSDRDRGYEQYF. The CDR3, as DNA: TGCGCCAGCAGCGACCGGGACAGGGGCTACGAGCAGTACTTC.

V usage is TRBV4-2 and J usage is TRBJ1-2; maybe TRBD1 (6 bases). Trimming removed 0 bases at V and 8 bases at J, with 19 bases between. Germline CDR1 and CDR2: LGHNA and YNFKEQ. The CDR3 length is 16 residues. CDR3 DNA sequence: TGTGCCAGCAGCCAAGATCTAGGCAGGGGAGATAGCGGCTACACCTTC. Encoded protein: CASSQDLGRGDSGYTF.

This chain links TRBV5-1 with TRBJ2-4, with 8 bases fitting TRBD2. The CDR3 spans 17 residues. V lost 0 bases to trimming and J lost 0 bases; unmatched junction nucleotides: 5. CDR1 is SGHRS and CDR2 is YFSETQ in the germline V gene. The CDR3 is CASSLVGGGEAKNIQYF. In nucleotides, the CDR3 is TGCGCCAGCAGCTTGGTCGGGGGGGGCGAAGCCAAAAACATTCAGTACTTC.

V usage is TRBV19 and J usage is TRBJ1-2; maybe TRBD1 (6 bases). Deletions cut 6 bases from V and 5 bases from J, with 19 bases between. The V gene's germline CDR1 is LNHDA and CDR2 SQIVND (reference sequence). There are 15 residues in the CDR3. CDR3 in amino acids: CASSPDRRQKYGYTF. The CDR3 DNA reads as TGTGCCAGTAGCCCGGACAGACGACAAAAATATGGCTACACCTTC. The full variable domain, rest sourced from reference TRBV19 and TRBJ1-2, is DGGITQSPKYLFRKEGQNVTLSCEQNLNHDAMYWYRQDPGQGLRLIYYSQIVNDFQKGDIAEGYSVSREKKESFPLTVTSAQKNPTAFYLCASSPDRRQKYGYTFGSGTRLTVV.

The V call is TRBV18, the J call TRBJ1-6; D remains unclear. Between the trimmed V and J ends, which lost 3 bases and 10 bases, there was a span of 16 bases. CDR1 KGHSH and CDR2 LQKENI come from the germline V gene. The CDR3 sequence is 15 residues long. The CDR3 spells CASSPLGHVESPLHF. DNA for the CDR3: TGTGCCAGCTCACCCCTAGGCCACGTCGAGTCACCCCTCCACTTT.

The rearrangement links TRBV27 to TRBJ2-3; TRBD1 might be the D (6 bases). Germline CDR1 reads MNHEY; CDR2 reads SMNVEV (reference sequence). The CDR3 length is 15 residues. Trimming took off 3 bases at V and 0 bases at J, with 10 bases between the two ends. The CDR3 is CASSFPGHSTDTQYF. CDR3 nucleotide sequence: TGTGCCAGCAGTTTTCCGGGACATAGCACAGATACGCAGTATTTT.

The J gene is TRBJ1-1, the V gene TRBV28; possible D gene TRBD1, 6 bases. Germline V gene lookup returns CDR1 MDHEN and CDR2 SYDVKM. With 7 bases removed from V and 11 bases from J, the gap between germline ends came to 17 bases. The CDR3 spans 12 residues. CDR3: CASTNLPGGAFF. For the CDR3, the DNA is TGTGCCAGCACTAACCTGCCGGGGGGCGCTTTCTTT. Filled out from reference TRBV28 and TRBJ1-1, the complete variable domain reads DVKVTQSSRYLVKRTGEKVFLECVQDMDHENMFWYRQDPGLGLRLIYFSYDVKMKEKGDIPEGYSVSREKKERFSLILESASTNQTSMYLCASTNLPGGAFFGQGTRLTVV.

The CDR3 spells CASTSGGFGEQYF. The CDR3 nucleotides are TGTGCCAGCACGAGCGGCGGGTTCGGCGAGCAGTACTTC. The chain uses TRBV25-1 and TRBJ2-7; D possibly corresponds to TRBD2 (5 bases). There are 13 residues in the CDR3. Germline CDR1 MGHDK, CDR2 SYGVNS. V lost 7 bases, J lost 6 bases, and 16 bases lay in between.

V gene TRBV5-1 combines with J gene TRBJ2-5; 7 positions agree with TRBD2. Germline V CDR1 and CDR2: SGHRS, YFSETQ. This CDR3 spans 14 amino acids. The V segment lost 6 bases and the J segment 2 bases; nucleotides outside the gene matches: 7. The CDR3, as DNA: TGCGCCAGCAATTCGGGGGGTGGACAAGAGACCCAGTACTTC. This encodes CASNSGGGQETQYF.

Here the CDR3 reads CASSPRAPPPGTLNGYTF. DNA for the CDR3: TGTGCCAGCAGTCCCCGGGCACCGCCGCCGGGAACCTTAAATGGCTACACCTTC. The genes are TRBV28 and TRBJ1-2; unclear D gene. CDR3 length equals 18 residues. Germline-derived CDR1 and CDR2 are MDHEN and SYDVKM. V lost 5 bases and J 6 bases, leaving 28 bases between the germline ends.

V is TRBV27 and J is TRBJ1-6; TRBD1 is a possible D gene (6 bases). Trimming stripped 0 bases from V and 9 bases from J, with 18 bases between. This CDR3 is built from 17 residues. Germline CDR1 and CDR2: MNHEY and SMNVEV (reference sequence). This chain's CDR3 is CASSLSNTGSPSSPLHF. In DNA, the CDR3 is TGTGCCAGCAGTTTATCTAATACAGGGTCCCCGAGTTCACCCCTCCACTTT.

V usage is TRBV28 and J usage is TRBJ1-2; D is possibly TRBD1 (6 bases). The germline V gene encodes CDR1 MDHEN and CDR2 SYDVKM. CDR3 length: 13 residues. V lost 4 bases to trimming and J lost 4 bases, with 10 bases between them. The CDR3 reads CASSYLQGYGYTF. The CDR3 region has the DNA TGTGCCAGCAGTTACTTACAGGGCTATGGCTACACCTTC.